This T cell receptor beta chain emerged from a study of blood T cell repertoires in COVID-19. About the research overall: The origin of the acute and convalescent COVID-19 samples was the United States, Italy and Spain. The analysed material was cDNA or gDNA that came from T cells, B-cell-depleted T cells, or PBMCs.

This CDR3 region has 13 residues. Trimming pared 3 bases from V and 8 bases from J, leaving 13 bases between. Germline V gene sequence: CDR1 SGHTA, CDR2 FQGNSA. This clone was seen a few times. Study processing details: Nucleated cell counts were estimated from reference gene primer amplification. TCRdb's table, derived via immunoSEQ multiplex PCR, lists solely in-frame clones and lacks some. V, J and clone size are those of that table, while D and trimming were read from the DNA. The sample lists 150,000 to 200,000 clones; under 85% were seen once. Sequencing was carried out using peripheral blood. The chain links TRBV7-2 to TRBJ1-1; D is possibly TRBD1 (5 bases). The clonotype comes from a woman of 80 years or more with acute or convalescent COVID-19. CDR3 region: CASSLDQWGEAFF. The CDR3 DNA is TGTGCCAGCAGCTTGGATCAATGGGGCGAAGCTTTCTTT.